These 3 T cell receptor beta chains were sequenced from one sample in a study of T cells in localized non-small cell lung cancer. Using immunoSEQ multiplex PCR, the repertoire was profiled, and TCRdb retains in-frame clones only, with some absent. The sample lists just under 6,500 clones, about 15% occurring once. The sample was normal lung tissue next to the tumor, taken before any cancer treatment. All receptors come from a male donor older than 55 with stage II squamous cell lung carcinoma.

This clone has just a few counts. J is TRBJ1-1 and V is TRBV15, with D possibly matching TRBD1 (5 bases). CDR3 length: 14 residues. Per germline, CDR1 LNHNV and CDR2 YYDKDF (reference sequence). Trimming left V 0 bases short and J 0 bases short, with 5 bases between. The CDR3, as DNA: TGTGCCACCAGCAGAGACAGGGTGAACACTGAAGCTTTCTTT. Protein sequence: CATSRDRVNTEAFF.

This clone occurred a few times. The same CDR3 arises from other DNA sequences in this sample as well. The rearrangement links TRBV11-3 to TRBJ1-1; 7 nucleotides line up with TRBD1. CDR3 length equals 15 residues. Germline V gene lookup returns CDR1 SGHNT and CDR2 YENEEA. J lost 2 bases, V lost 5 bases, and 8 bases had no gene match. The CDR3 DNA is TGTGCCAGCAGCCCGCGGACAGGCGTAAACACTGAAGCTTTCTTT. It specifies CASSPRTGVNTEAFF.

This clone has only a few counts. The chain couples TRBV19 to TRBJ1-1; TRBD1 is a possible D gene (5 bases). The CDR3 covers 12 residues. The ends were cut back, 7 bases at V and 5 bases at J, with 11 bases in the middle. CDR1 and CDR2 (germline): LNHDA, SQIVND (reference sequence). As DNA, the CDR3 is TGTGCCAGTAACTGGGGGGGAACTGAAGCTTTCTTT. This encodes CASNWGGTEAFF.